The T cell receptor (beta chain) under discussion was sequenced for a study of blood T cell repertoires in COVID-19. Study-wide context: COVID-19 samples, acute and convalescent, were from the United States, Italy and Spain. PBMCs, B-cell-depleted T cells, or T cells provided the cDNA or gDNA that made up the material.

The CDR3 is 15 amino acids. The J segment lost 0 bases and the V segment lost 2 bases, leaving 2 bases of the junction unmatched. Per germline, CDR1 MDHEN and CDR2 SYDVKM. Turning to this clone: At the DNA level, this CDR3 is encoded by other sequences in the same sample as well.

As originally analysed: Estimation of nucleated cell counts was performed using reference gene primer amplification. Assay used: immunoSEQ multiplex PCR; TCRdb lists only in-frame clones, some missing. The DNA was the basis for D and trimming; V, J and clone size are from that table. The sample records some 300,000 clones, 85% to 90% being singletons. This receptor was obtained from a man aged 65 to 79 with acute or convalescent COVID-19. The sample taken for sequencing was peripheral blood. V is TRBV28 and J is TRBJ2-3, with TRBD2 matching over 7 bases. The CDR3 nucleotides read TGTGCCAGCAGTTTAAGCGGGACTAGCACAGATACGCAGTATTTT. Protein: CASSLSGTSTDTQYF.